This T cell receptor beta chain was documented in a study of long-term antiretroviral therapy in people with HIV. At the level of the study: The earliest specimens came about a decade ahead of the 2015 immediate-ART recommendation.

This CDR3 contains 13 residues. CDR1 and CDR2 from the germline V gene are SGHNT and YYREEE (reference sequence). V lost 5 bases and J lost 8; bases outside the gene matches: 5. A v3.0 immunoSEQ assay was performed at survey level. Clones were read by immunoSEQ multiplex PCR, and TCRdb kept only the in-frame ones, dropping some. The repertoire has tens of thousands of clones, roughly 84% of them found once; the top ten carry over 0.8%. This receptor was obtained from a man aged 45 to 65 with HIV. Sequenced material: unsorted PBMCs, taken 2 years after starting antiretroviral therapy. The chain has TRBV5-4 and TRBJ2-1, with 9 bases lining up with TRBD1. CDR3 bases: TGTGCCAGCAGTCCGGGACAGGGTTATGAGCAGTTCTTC. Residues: CASSPGQGYEQFF.